This T cell receptor (beta chain) was found in a study of blood T cell repertoires in COVID-19. Study context: Samples came from the United States, Italy and Spain, spanning acute and convalescent COVID-19.

The CDR3 sequence is 12 residues long. V shed 6 bases and J shed 8 bases, with 13 bases lying between them. Germline V CDR1 and CDR2: MNHEY, SVGEGT. Generated by immunoSEQ multiplex PCR, the TCRdb table keeps only in-frame clones and is missing some. Here the sample spans more than 95,000 clones, approximately 84% being singletons. The sequencing input was peripheral blood. This receptor was obtained from an older man with active or convalescent COVID-19. This sequence joins TRBV6-2 or TRBV6-3 and TRBJ1-2; possibly TRBD1 for D (6 bases). The CDR3 DNA sequence: TGTGCCAGCAGCGCGTCGGGGGGCGGCTACACCTTC. Encoded protein: CASSASGGGYTF.